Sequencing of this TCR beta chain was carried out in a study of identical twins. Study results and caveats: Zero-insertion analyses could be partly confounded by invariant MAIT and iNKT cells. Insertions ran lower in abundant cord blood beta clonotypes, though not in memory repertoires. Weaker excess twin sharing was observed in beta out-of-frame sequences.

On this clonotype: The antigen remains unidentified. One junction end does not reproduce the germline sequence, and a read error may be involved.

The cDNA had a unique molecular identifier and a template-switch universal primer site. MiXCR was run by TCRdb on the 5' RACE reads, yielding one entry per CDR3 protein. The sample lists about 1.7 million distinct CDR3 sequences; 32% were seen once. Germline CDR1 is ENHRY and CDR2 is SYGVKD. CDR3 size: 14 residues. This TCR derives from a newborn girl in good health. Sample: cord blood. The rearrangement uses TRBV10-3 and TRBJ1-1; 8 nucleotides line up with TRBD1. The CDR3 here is CAIKATGQGTEAFF. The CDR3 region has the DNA TGCGCCATCAAAGCCACCGGACAGGGAACTGAAGCTTTCTTT.